The clone carrying this T cell receptor beta chain was seen a handful of times. Its cognate antigen is unknown. Construction of the TCR beta libraries employed iRepertoire HTBI primers in conjunction with Arm-PCR of CDR3 regions. TCRdb re-called the multiplex PCR reads through MiXCR, storing one row per CDR3 protein. The repertoire holds under 450,000 distinct CDR3 sequences, with approximately 23% as singletons. These data are taken from a study of regulatory T cells in long-lasting Graves disease. Germline CDR1 and CDR2: SGHRS and YFSETQ. The CDR3 consists of 16 residues. Losses at the gene ends were 0 bases for V and 6 bases for J; bases not matched to a gene: 8. Study-wide findings and caveats: With persistent disease, TRBV28, TRBJ1-2 and TRBJ2-5 were the favored segments.

Time point specified: persistent/refractory GD, antithyroid drugs over 5 years with positive TRAb. TCR sequences were obtained from RNA taken from PBMCs. J is TRBJ1-1 and V is TRBV5-1, with 10 positions matching TRBD1. Source: peripheral blood mononuclear cells (PBMCs), taken when the disease was refractory, from a patient treated with antithyroid drugs. The receptor was isolated from a woman aged 40 to 50 with Graves disease. The CDR3 reads CASSLGPGTGDAEAFF. CDR3 sequence (DNA): TGCGCCAGCAGCTTGGGTCCCGGGACAGGGGACGCTGAAGCTTTCTTT.